These T cell receptor beta chains were read from a single sample in a study of radiotherapy plus CTLA-4 blockade in lung cancer. The protocol was immunoSEQ multiplex PCR, while the TCRdb copy is restricted to in-frame clones and leaves out a portion. The repertoire includes 85,000 to 90,000 clones, more than 85% of them detected once, and 15% to 20% sits in the top ten. The sample in question was peripheral blood, obtained from a patient treated with radiotherapy plus ipilimumab. Receptor source: a human donor with non-small cell lung cancer that progressed on radiotherapy plus ipilimumab. Both conserved end residues are part of each CDR3. Each record gives: CDR3 DNA, CDR3 protein, clone size, J gene, CDR3 length, V gene, D gene. A D gene is named only where the DNA matches it firmly. Where a row states a size, it is once, few, many or the class of an expanded clone; other rows omit it.

cdr3_nt: TGTGCCAGCAGCGTAGTTCAGGCCGGGGAGCTGTTTTTT
cdr3_aa: CASSVVQAGELFF
clone_size: NA
j_call: TRBJ2-2
cdr3_length: 13
v_call: TRBV9
d_call: NA

cdr3_nt: TGTGCCAGCTCATCTGTAGGGGGGATGAACTATGGCTACACCTTC
cdr3_aa: CASSSVGGMNYGYTF
clone_size: once
j_call: TRBJ1-2
cdr3_length: 15
v_call: TRBV6-1
d_call: NA

cdr3_nt: TGTGCCAGCAGTAACGGACACCAGGACTACGAGCAGTACTTC
cdr3_aa: CASSNGHQDYEQYF
clone_size: NA
j_call: TRBJ2-7
cdr3_length: 14
v_call: TRBV28
d_call: NA

cdr3_nt: TGCGCCAGCAGCCAAGATTACAGGGCAGGAGGCTACGAGCAGTACTTC
cdr3_aa: CASSQDYRAGGYEQYF
clone_size: NA
j_call: TRBJ2-7
cdr3_length: 16
v_call: TRBV4-1
d_call: NA

cdr3_nt: TGCGCCAGCAGCTTGGCGTCTGCCGGGACAGGGTTTGTTTCACCCCTCCACTTT
cdr3_aa: CASSLASAGTGFVSPLHF
clone_size: NA
j_call: TRBJ1-6
cdr3_length: 18
v_call: TRBV5-1
d_call: TRBD1

cdr3_nt: TGTGCCAGCACCCTGCCGCCAGGGGCCGCCTACGAGCAGTACTTC
cdr3_aa: CASTLPPGAAYEQYF
clone_size: NA
j_call: TRBJ2-7
cdr3_length: 15
v_call: TRBV28
d_call: NA

cdr3_nt: TGTGCCAGCAGTTACTCCGGAACAAAACCCCAAGAGACCCAGTACTTC
cdr3_aa: CASSYSGTKPQETQYF
clone_size: NA
j_call: TRBJ2-5
cdr3_length: 16
v_call: TRBV6-5
d_call: NA

cdr3_nt: TGCGCCAGCAGCTTATGGGCAGGGGGCGTCAAAAACATTCAGTACTTC
cdr3_aa: CASSLWAGGVKNIQYF
clone_size: NA
j_call: TRBJ2-4
cdr3_length: 16
v_call: TRBV5-1
d_call: TRBD1

cdr3_nt: TGTGCCAGCAGCTTGGAGGGAGCGGGGGGCCGGGGAGAGACCCAGTACTTC
cdr3_aa: CASSLEGAGGRGETQYF
clone_size: NA
j_call: TRBJ2-5
cdr3_length: 17
v_call: TRBV5-4
d_call: TRBD2

cdr3_nt: TGTGCCAGCAGCCAAGGGGCCCCCTACAATGAGCAGTTCTTC
cdr3_aa: CASSQGAPYNEQFF
clone_size: NA
j_call: TRBJ2-1
cdr3_length: 14
v_call: TRBV4-2
d_call: NA

cdr3_nt: TGTGCCAGCAGCCAGGGTCAGGGAGACTACGAGCAGTACTTC
cdr3_aa: CASSQGQGDYEQYF
clone_size: few
j_call: TRBJ2-7
cdr3_length: 14
v_call: TRBV4-2
d_call: NA

cdr3_nt: TGTGCCAGCAGCTTTAGTACCTACAATGAGCAGTTCTTC
cdr3_aa: CASSFSTYNEQFF
clone_size: few
j_call: TRBJ2-1
cdr3_length: 13
v_call: TRBV6-6
d_call: NA

cdr3_nt: TGTGCCAGCAGTTCCTTGACAGGGGTGGGCAATCAGCCCCAGCATTTT
cdr3_aa: CASSSLTGVGNQPQHF
clone_size: NA
j_call: TRBJ1-5
cdr3_length: 16
v_call: TRBV6-5
d_call: TRBD1

cdr3_nt: TGTGCCAGCAAGCCCGGGACAGGGGATAACTATGGCTACACCTTC
cdr3_aa: CASKPGTGDNYGYTF
clone_size: NA
j_call: TRBJ1-2
cdr3_length: 15
v_call: TRBV25-1
d_call: TRBD1

cdr3_nt: TGTGCCAGCAGTTACTCGACGGTCACCTACGAGCAGTACTTC
cdr3_aa: CASSYSTVTYEQYF
clone_size: NA
j_call: TRBJ2-7
cdr3_length: 14
v_call: TRBV6-5
d_call: NA

cdr3_nt: TGTGCCAGCACCCAAAGCTTCACAGATACGCAGTATTTT
cdr3_aa: CASTQSFTDTQYF
clone_size: NA
j_call: TRBJ2-3
cdr3_length: 13
v_call: TRBV2
d_call: NA

cdr3_nt: TGTGCCAGCAGCCACTCCGGACAGGGTGGTTATGGCTACACCTTC
cdr3_aa: CASSHSGQGGYGYTF
clone_size: NA
j_call: TRBJ1-2
cdr3_length: 15
v_call: TRBV11-2
d_call: TRBD1

cdr3_nt: TGTGCCAGCAGTGACGGGGGGACAGGGCGTCAGCCCCAGCATTTT
cdr3_aa: CASSDGGTGRQPQHF
clone_size: NA
j_call: TRBJ1-5
cdr3_length: 15
v_call: TRBV6-1
d_call: TRBD1

cdr3_nt: TGCAGCGCGACAGGGCCCAGCTACGAGCAGTACTTC
cdr3_aa: CSATGPSYEQYF
clone_size: NA
j_call: TRBJ2-7
cdr3_length: 12
v_call: TRBV29-1
d_call: TRBD1

cdr3_nt: TGCGCCAGCAGCCAAGGCCGGGCAGGGGGGGATGAAAAACTGTTTTTT
cdr3_aa: CASSQGRAGGDEKLFF
clone_size: NA
j_call: TRBJ1-4
cdr3_length: 16
v_call: TRBV4-3
d_call: TRBD1

cdr3_nt: TGTGCCAGCAGCTTAGTAGACAGGGTCTTCACCTTC
cdr3_aa: CASSLVDRVFTF
clone_size: NA
j_call: TRBJ1-2
cdr3_length: 12
v_call: TRBV7-2
d_call: TRBD1

cdr3_nt: TGTGCCAGCTCACCACAAAGGCCGATCCAAGAGACCCAGTACTTC
cdr3_aa: CASSPQRPIQETQYF
clone_size: once
j_call: TRBJ2-5
cdr3_length: 15
v_call: TRBV18
d_call: NA

cdr3_nt: TGTGCCAGCAGGGGGACAGCCACAACTAATGAAAAACTGTTTTTT
cdr3_aa: CASRGTATTNEKLFF
clone_size: NA
j_call: TRBJ1-4
cdr3_length: 15
v_call: TRBV6-5
d_call: TRBD1

cdr3_nt: TGTGCCAGCAGCTTAGGCAGTTCGACCTACGGGCAGTACTTC
cdr3_aa: CASSLGSSTYGQYF
clone_size: NA
j_call: TRBJ2-7
cdr3_length: 14
v_call: TRBV7-2
d_call: NA

cdr3_nt: TGTGCCAGCAGCGTGGTTGGAGGGAACACAGATACGCAGTATTTT
cdr3_aa: CASSVVGGNTDTQYF
clone_size: NA
j_call: TRBJ2-3
cdr3_length: 15
v_call: TRBV9
d_call: NA

cdr3_nt: TGCGCCAGCAGCCACGACAGGCAAGGCTACGAGCAGTACTTC
cdr3_aa: CASSHDRQGYEQYF
clone_size: NA
j_call: TRBJ2-7
cdr3_length: 14
v_call: TRBV4-3
d_call: NA

cdr3_nt: TGCGCCAGCAGTTGGGTCCCAGGGACGAACACTGAAGCTTTCTTT
cdr3_aa: CASSWVPGTNTEAFF
clone_size: NA
j_call: TRBJ1-1
cdr3_length: 15
v_call: TRBV5-1
d_call: NA

cdr3_nt: TGTGCCAGCAGCCAAGAGGGGGCCAGGACAGGACAATATGGCTACACCTTC
cdr3_aa: CASSQEGARTGQYGYTF
clone_size: NA
j_call: TRBJ1-2
cdr3_length: 17
v_call: TRBV4-2
d_call: TRBD1

cdr3_nt: TGTGCCAGCAGTTTAGTGGCAGGGGGAGGTGGCTACACCTTC
cdr3_aa: CASSLVAGGGGYTF
clone_size: few
j_call: TRBJ1-2
cdr3_length: 14
v_call: TRBV28
d_call: TRBD1

cdr3_nt: TGTGCCAGCAGTGGGACCGGGTACGAGCAGTACTTC
cdr3_aa: CASSGTGYEQYF
clone_size: few
j_call: TRBJ2-7
cdr3_length: 12
v_call: TRBV5-8
d_call: NA

cdr3_nt: TGCGCCAGCAGCTTAAACCGGGGCCTCGGTGGCGAAGCTTTCTTT
cdr3_aa: CASSLNRGLGGEAFF
clone_size: NA
j_call: TRBJ1-1
cdr3_length: 15
v_call: TRBV5-1
d_call: NA

cdr3_nt: TGCGCCAGCAGCCAAGATTTGGCGAACACTGAAGCTTTCTTT
cdr3_aa: CASSQDLANTEAFF
clone_size: NA
j_call: TRBJ1-1
cdr3_length: 14
v_call: TRBV4-3
d_call: NA

cdr3_nt: TGTGCCAGCAGCGTCCCGGGACAGGCATACAATGAGCAGTTCTTC
cdr3_aa: CASSVPGQAYNEQFF
clone_size: NA
j_call: TRBJ2-1
cdr3_length: 15
v_call: TRBV27
d_call: TRBD1

cdr3_nt: TGTGCCAGCAGCCAAGATGGGGACAGCAATCAGCCCCAGCATTTT
cdr3_aa: CASSQDGDSNQPQHF
clone_size: once
j_call: TRBJ1-5
cdr3_length: 15
v_call: TRBV4-2
d_call: NA

cdr3_nt: TGTGCCAGCAGTCCGTGGACAGGGGGCAACGACAATGAGCAGTTCTTC
cdr3_aa: CASSPWTGGNDNEQFF
clone_size: NA
j_call: TRBJ2-1
cdr3_length: 16
v_call: TRBV27
d_call: TRBD1

cdr3_nt: TGTGCCAGTTACAGGGTCCCCAATAACTATGGCTACACCTTC
cdr3_aa: CASYRVPNNYGYTF
clone_size: NA
j_call: TRBJ1-2
cdr3_length: 14
v_call: TRBV6-1
d_call: NA

cdr3_nt: TGCAGTGCTGGCAGATTAGACCGGGTTCAATTC
cdr3_aa: CSAGRLDRVQF
clone_size: NA
j_call: TRBJ2-7
cdr3_length: 11
v_call: TRBV20-1
d_call: NA

cdr3_nt: TGTGCCAGCAGCGTAGTTGCGAGTCCAAGCACAGATACGCAGTATTTT
cdr3_aa: CASSVVASPSTDTQYF
clone_size: NA
j_call: TRBJ2-3
cdr3_length: 16
v_call: TRBV9
d_call: NA

cdr3_nt: TGCGCCAGCAGCTGGACAGTTACCGGGGAGCTGTTTTTT
cdr3_aa: CASSWTVTGELFF
clone_size: NA
j_call: TRBJ2-2
cdr3_length: 13
v_call: TRBV5-1
d_call: NA

cdr3_nt: TGTGCCAGCAGTGAAGTGGCTATCCGAGCTTTCTTT
cdr3_aa: CASSEVAIRAFF
clone_size: NA
j_call: TRBJ1-1
cdr3_length: 12
v_call: TRBV6-1
d_call: NA

cdr3_nt: TGTGCCAGCAGTTTCAATAGTAACACTGAAGCTTTCTTT
cdr3_aa: CASSFNSNTEAFF
clone_size: NA
j_call: TRBJ1-1
cdr3_length: 13
v_call: TRBV27
d_call: NA

cdr3_nt: TGCGCCAGCAGCTCCGGGACAGGCTTCTATGGCTACACCTTC
cdr3_aa: CASSSGTGFYGYTF
clone_size: NA
j_call: TRBJ1-2
cdr3_length: 14
v_call: TRBV5-1
d_call: TRBD1

cdr3_nt: TGTGCCAGCAGTCCCCCGGGGTTAGCTTATGGCTACACCTTC
cdr3_aa: CASSPPGLAYGYTF
clone_size: NA
j_call: TRBJ1-2
cdr3_length: 14
v_call: TRBV28
d_call: NA

cdr3_nt: TGTGCCAGCAGCTCGTCGGGAAGCACCCAGTACTTC
cdr3_aa: CASSSSGSTQYF
clone_size: NA
j_call: TRBJ2-5
cdr3_length: 12
v_call: TRBV11-3
d_call: NA

cdr3_nt: TGCGCCAGCAGTCAATCGGTCAGCTCCTACGAGCAGTACTTC
cdr3_aa: CASSQSVSSYEQYF
clone_size: NA
j_call: TRBJ2-7
cdr3_length: 14
v_call: TRBV23-1
d_call: NA

cdr3_nt: TGTGCCACCAGCGCCCAGGGTTCATCTTACGGTGAGCAGTTCTTC
cdr3_aa: CATSAQGSSYGEQFF
clone_size: once
j_call: TRBJ2-1
cdr3_length: 15
v_call: TRBV15
d_call: NA

cdr3_nt: TGTGCCAGCAGTCTCGGGACTAGGGTCGACGAGCAGTACTTC
cdr3_aa: CASSLGTRVDEQYF
clone_size: NA
j_call: TRBJ2-7
cdr3_length: 14
v_call: TRBV6-5
d_call: TRBD2

cdr3_nt: TGTGCCAGCAGTCACCCCTCGCGGCCTTCCTACAATGAGCAGTTCTTC
cdr3_aa: CASSHPSRPSYNEQFF
clone_size: NA
j_call: TRBJ2-1
cdr3_length: 16
v_call: TRBV27
d_call: NA

cdr3_nt: TGTGCCAGCAGCAGTTGGCGGGAAAGCACAGATACGCAGTATTTT
cdr3_aa: CASSSWRESTDTQYF
clone_size: NA
j_call: TRBJ2-3
cdr3_length: 15
v_call: TRBV27
d_call: NA

cdr3_nt: TGTGCCAGCAGCCGCCGCGGACAGCTAAGTGGGTACGAGCAGTACTTC
cdr3_aa: CASSRRGQLSGYEQYF
clone_size: NA
j_call: TRBJ2-7
cdr3_length: 16
v_call: TRBV11-3
d_call: NA

cdr3_nt: TGTGCCAGCAGTCCCCCGGAGGACAGGGCTAATTCACCCCTCCACTTT
cdr3_aa: CASSPPEDRANSPLHF
clone_size: NA
j_call: TRBJ1-6
cdr3_length: 16
v_call: TRBV6-6
d_call: TRBD1

cdr3_nt: TGTGCCAGCAGTCAGGGTAGCGATTCACCCCTCCACTTT
cdr3_aa: CASSQGSDSPLHF
clone_size: once
j_call: TRBJ1-6
cdr3_length: 13
v_call: TRBV2
d_call: NA

cdr3_nt: TGTGCCAGCAGCGCCTTAAGGAGCTCCTACGAGCAGTACTTC
cdr3_aa: CASSALRSSYEQYF
clone_size: NA
j_call: TRBJ2-7
cdr3_length: 14
v_call: TRBV7-8
d_call: NA

cdr3_nt: TGCGCCAGCAGTGTGGGACTAGCGGGAGTGGGCGAGCAGTACTTC
cdr3_aa: CASSVGLAGVGEQYF
clone_size: NA
j_call: TRBJ2-7
cdr3_length: 15
v_call: TRBV10-2
d_call: TRBD2

cdr3_nt: TGTGCCAGCAGCGCGAAAGGGACAGGGGACTATGGCTACACCTTC
cdr3_aa: CASSAKGTGDYGYTF
clone_size: NA
j_call: TRBJ1-2
cdr3_length: 15
v_call: TRBV5-4
d_call: TRBD1

cdr3_nt: TGTGCCAGCAGCAGGACAGGCGCCGGAGGCTACACCTTC
cdr3_aa: CASSRTGAGGYTF
clone_size: NA
j_call: TRBJ1-2
cdr3_length: 13
v_call: TRBV11-3
d_call: TRBD1

cdr3_nt: TGCAGCGGGGGGCGAGAGGGGACCCAGTACTTC
cdr3_aa: CSGGREGTQYF
clone_size: NA
j_call: TRBJ2-5
cdr3_length: 11
v_call: TRBV29-1
d_call: NA

cdr3_nt: TGTGCCAGCAGCGTAGAGTCCCCACTAGCGGGGGAGTCCTACAATGAGCAGTTCTTC
cdr3_aa: CASSVESPLAGESYNEQFF
clone_size: NA
j_call: TRBJ2-1
cdr3_length: 19
v_call: TRBV9
d_call: TRBD2

cdr3_nt: TGTGCCTGGAGCGAGAGATTGAGTAGTTTAAGCAATCAGCCCCAGCATTTT
cdr3_aa: CAWSERLSSLSNQPQHF
clone_size: NA
j_call: TRBJ1-5
cdr3_length: 17
v_call: TRBV30
d_call: NA

cdr3_nt: TGTGCCAGCAGTTTCAACAGGAGGGATGGTGGCTACACCTTC
cdr3_aa: CASSFNRRDGGYTF
clone_size: once
j_call: TRBJ1-2
cdr3_length: 14
v_call: TRBV6-6
d_call: NA